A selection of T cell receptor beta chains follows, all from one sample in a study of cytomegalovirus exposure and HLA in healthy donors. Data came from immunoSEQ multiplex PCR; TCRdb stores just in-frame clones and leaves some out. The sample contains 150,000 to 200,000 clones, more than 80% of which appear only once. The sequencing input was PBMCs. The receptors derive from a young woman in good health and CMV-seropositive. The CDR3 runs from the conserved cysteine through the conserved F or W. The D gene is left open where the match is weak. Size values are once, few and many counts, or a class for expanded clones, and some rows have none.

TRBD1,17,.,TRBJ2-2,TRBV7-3,CASSLRRQGIGSGELFF,TGTGCCAGCAGCTTAAGAAGACAGGGGATAGGTTCCGGGGAGCTGTTTTTT
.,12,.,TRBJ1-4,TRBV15,CATRAQGGKLFF,TGTGCCACCAGAGCGCAGGGAGGAAAACTGTTTTTT
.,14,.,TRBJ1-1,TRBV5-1,CASSPRGENTEAFF,TGCGCCAGCAGCCCTCGGGGGGAGAACACTGAAGCTTTCTTT
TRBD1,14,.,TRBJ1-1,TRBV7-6,CASRPEGASTEAFF,TGTGCCAGCCGCCCGGAGGGGGCTAGCACTGAAGCTTTCTTT
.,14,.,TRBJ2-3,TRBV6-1,CASSDVGLLNTQYF,TGTGCCAGCAGTGACGTGGGACTCCTCAATACGCAGTATTTT
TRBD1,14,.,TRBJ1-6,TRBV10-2,CASSAGGGNSPLHF,TGCGCCAGCAGCGCAGGGGGCGGAAATTCACCCCTCCACTTT
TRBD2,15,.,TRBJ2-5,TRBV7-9,CASSLRTSGAETQYF,TGTGCCAGCAGCCTGCGGACTAGCGGGGCGGAGACCCAGTACTTC
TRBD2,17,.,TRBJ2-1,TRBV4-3,CASSQFRGGRINDEQFF,TGCGCCAGCAGCCAATTTCGGGGGGGCAGAATTAACGATGAGCAGTTCTTC
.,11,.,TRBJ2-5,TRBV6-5,CASSYGKTQYF,TGTGCCAGCAGTTACGGCAAGACCCAGTACTTC
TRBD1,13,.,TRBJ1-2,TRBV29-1,CSVEDLRGRGYTF,TGCAGCGTTGAAGATCTGAGGGGGCGAGGCTACACCTTC
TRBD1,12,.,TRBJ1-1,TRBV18,CASSTGAPEAFF,TGTGCCAGCTCTACAGGGGCTCCTGAAGCTTTCTTT
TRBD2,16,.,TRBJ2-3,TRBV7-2,CASSRRAGAGSDTQYF,TGTGCCAGCAGCAGGAGAGCGGGGGCGGGGTCAGATACGCAGTATTTT
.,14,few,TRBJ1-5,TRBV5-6,CASSPLGGGGPQHF,TGTGCCAGCAGCCCCTTGGGGGGGGGAGGGCCCCAGCATTTT
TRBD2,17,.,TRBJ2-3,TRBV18,CASLRLAGAHSTDTQYF,TGTGCCAGCTTAAGACTAGCGGGGGCTCATAGCACAGATACGCAGTATTTT
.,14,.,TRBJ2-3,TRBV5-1,CASSRQERTDTQYF,TGCGCCAGCAGCAGACAGGAGCGCACAGATACGCAGTATTTT
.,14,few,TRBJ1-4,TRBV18,CASSNRQADEKLFF,TGTGCCAGCTCAAATCGCCAGGCCGATGAAAAACTGTTTTTT
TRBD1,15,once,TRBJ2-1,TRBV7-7,CASSRGTGKIDEQFF,TGTGCCAGCAGCCGTGGGACAGGGAAGATCGATGAGCAGTTCTTC
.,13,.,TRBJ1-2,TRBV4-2,CASSQVRVSGYTF,TGTGCCAGCAGCCAAGTACGCGTTAGCGGCTACACCTTC
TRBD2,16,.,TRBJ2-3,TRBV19,CASSIFLAGVTDTQYF,TGTGCCAGTAGTATCTTTCTAGCGGGCGTCACAGATACGCAGTATTTT
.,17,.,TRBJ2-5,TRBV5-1,CASSLYFSGTNQETQYF,TGCGCCAGCAGCTTGTATTTCTCCGGGACAAATCAAGAGACCCAGTACTTC
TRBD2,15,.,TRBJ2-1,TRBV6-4,CASSSTSGNYNEQFF,TGTGCCAGCAGTTCGACTAGCGGGAATTACAATGAGCAGTTCTTC
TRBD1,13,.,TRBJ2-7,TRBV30,CAWSRQGAVEQYF,TGTGCCTGGTCTCGACAGGGGGCGGTCGAGCAGTACTTC
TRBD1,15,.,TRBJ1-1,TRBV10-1,CASSADRSISTEAFF,TGCGCCAGCAGTGCGGACAGGTCTATATCCACTGAAGCTTTCTTT
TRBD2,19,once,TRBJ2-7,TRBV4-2,CASSQDGTSGGLMVNEQYF,TGTGCCAGCAGCCAAGATGGTACTAGCGGGGGGTTGATGGTGAACGAGCAGTACTTC
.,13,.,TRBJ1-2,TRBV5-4,CASSFMGRDGYTF,TGTGCCAGCAGCTTCATGGGGAGGGATGGCTACACCTTC
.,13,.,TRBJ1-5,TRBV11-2,CASSLGQNQPQHF,TGTGCCAGCAGCTTGGGACAAAATCAGCCCCAGCATTTT
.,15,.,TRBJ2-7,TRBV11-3,CASSLGSESSYEQYF,TGTGCCAGCAGCTTAGGGTCCGAGAGCTCCTACGAGCAGTACTTC
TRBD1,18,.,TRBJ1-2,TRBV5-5,CASSFRDRGHEGDYGYTF,TGTGCCAGCAGCTTCCGAGACAGGGGCCACGAGGGGGACTATGGCTACACCTTC
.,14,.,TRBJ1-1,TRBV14,CASSQLGRNTEAFF,TGTGCCAGCAGCCAATTGGGCAGGAACACTGAAGCTTTCTTT
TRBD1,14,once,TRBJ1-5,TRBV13,CASSFRGNNQPQHF,TGTGCCAGCAGCTTCAGGGGGAACAATCAGCCCCAGCATTTT
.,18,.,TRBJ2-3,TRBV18,CASSPVLSQGGSTDTQYF,TGTGCCAGCTCACCAGTCCTGAGCCAGGGAGGTTCCACAGATACGCAGTATTTT
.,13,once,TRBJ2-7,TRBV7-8,CASRRTGRAEQYF,TGTGCCAGCCGACGGACAGGGAGGGCCGAGCAGTACTTC
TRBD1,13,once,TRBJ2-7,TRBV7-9,CASSPRQGYEQYF,TGTGCCAGCAGCCCAAGACAGGGCTACGAGCAGTACTTC
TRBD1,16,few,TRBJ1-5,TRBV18,CASSPYRQGVGQPQHF,TGTGCCAGCTCACCATATCGACAGGGGGTCGGTCAGCCCCAGCATTTT
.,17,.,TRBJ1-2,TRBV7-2,CASSLVVSGGSDGGYTF,TGTGCCAGCAGCTTAGTCGTTTCGGGGGGGTCCGACGGTGGCTACACCTTC
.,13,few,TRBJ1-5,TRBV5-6,CASSSDTNQPQHF,TGTGCCAGCAGCTCGGACACGAATCAGCCCCAGCATTTT
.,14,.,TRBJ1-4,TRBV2,CASSVVTANEKLFF,TGTGCCAGCAGTGTTGTGACAGCAAATGAAAAACTGTTTTTT
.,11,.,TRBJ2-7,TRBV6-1,CASSDMGAQYF,TGTGCCAGCAGTGATATGGGCGCGCAGTACTTC
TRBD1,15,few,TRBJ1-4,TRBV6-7,CASSYAGGRTEKLFF,TGTGCCAGCAGTTACGCAGGGGGCCGCACTGAAAAACTGTTTTTT
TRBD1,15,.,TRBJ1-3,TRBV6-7,CASSFGQGEGNTIYF,TGTGCCAGCAGTTTTGGACAGGGGGAAGGAAACACCATATATTTT
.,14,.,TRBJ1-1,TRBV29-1,CSVGQTRGNTEAFF,TGCAGCGTTGGACAGACCAGGGGGAACACTGAAGCTTTCTTT
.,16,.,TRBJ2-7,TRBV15,CATSRDLTRVSIEQYF,TGTGCCACCAGCAGAGATCTGACCAGGGTCTCAATCGAGCAGTACTTC
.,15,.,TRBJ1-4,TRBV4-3,CASSQEDRYNEKLFF,TGCGCCAGCAGCCAAGAAGACAGGTATAATGAAAAACTGTTTTTT
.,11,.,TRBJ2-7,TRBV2,CASSEALRCYF,TGTGCCAGCAGTGAAGCCCTCCGGTGCTACTTC
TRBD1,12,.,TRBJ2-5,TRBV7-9,CASRDRGETQYF,TGTGCCAGCCGGGACAGAGGAGAGACCCAGTACTTC
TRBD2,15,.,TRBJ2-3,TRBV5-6,CASSSLAGETDTQYF,TGTGCCAGCAGCTCACTAGCGGGGGAGACAGATACGCAGTATTTT
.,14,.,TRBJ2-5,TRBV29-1,CSADPWDSQETQYF,TGCAGCGCAGACCCCTGGGACTCACAAGAGACCCAGTACTTC
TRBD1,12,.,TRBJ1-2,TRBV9,CASSVLTGGPTF,TGTGCCAGCAGCGTATTAACAGGGGGCCCAACCTTC
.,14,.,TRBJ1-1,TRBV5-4,CASSSHARPGRSFF,TGTGCCAGCAGCTCCCATGCACGTCCCGGGAGATCTTTCTTT
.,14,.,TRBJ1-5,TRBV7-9,CASSLGGLNQPQHF,TGTGCCAGCAGCTTAGGGGGACTCAATCAGCCCCAGCATTTT
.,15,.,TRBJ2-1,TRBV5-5,CASSNQGLDYNEQFF,TGTGCCAGCAGCAATCAGGGGTTGGACTACAATGAGCAGTTCTTC
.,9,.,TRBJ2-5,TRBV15,CASKGAQYF,TGTGCCAGCAAGGGGGCCCAGTACTTC
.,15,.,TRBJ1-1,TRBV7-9,CASSDIARGNTEAFF,TGTGCCAGCAGTGATATCGCTAGGGGGAACACTGAAGCTTTCTTT
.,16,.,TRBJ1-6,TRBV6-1,CASSELSGISNSPLHF,TGTGCCAGCAGTGAATTATCGGGAATCAGCAATTCACCCCTCCACTTT
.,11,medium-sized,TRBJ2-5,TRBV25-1,CASKSGETQYF,TGTGCCAGCAAGTCCGGGGAGACCCAGTACTTC
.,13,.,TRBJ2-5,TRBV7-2,CASRNQGIETQYF,TGTGCCAGCAGAAACCAGGGGATAGAGACCCAGTACTTC
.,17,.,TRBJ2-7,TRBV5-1,CASSLIIIATALYEQYF,TGCGCCAGCAGCTTGATCATAATCGCGACAGCCCTCTACGAGCAGTACTTC
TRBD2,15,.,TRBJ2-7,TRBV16,CASSPRATGGYEQYF,TGTGCCAGCAGCCCCCGGGCTACGGGGGGCTACGAGCAGTACTTC